This entry features one T cell receptor (beta chain) sequence. This specimen belongs to a study of OX40 agonist ivuxolimab in advanced cancers. Profiled with immunoSEQ multiplex PCR; TCRdb holds only in-frame clones, not every one. The data hold about 39,000 clones, with about 94% observed a single time. CDR1 and CDR2 from the germline V gene are DFQATT and SNEGSKA (reference sequence). The length of the CDR3 is 11 residues. The V gene lost 5 bases and the J gene lost 7 bases, with 11 bases spanning the gap. The rearrangement uses TRBV20-1 and TRBJ1-2, with no clear D. This TCR was recovered from an adult with an advanced solid tumor such as melanoma, head and neck, liver or kidney cancer. This sample comprised CD4+ or CD8+ T cells sorted from blood, obtained in a trial of the OX40 agonist ivuxolimab. The CDR3 nucleotides are TGCAGTGCTCAGCATTTGGGTGGCTACACCTTC. Translated, it gives CSAQHLGGYTF.